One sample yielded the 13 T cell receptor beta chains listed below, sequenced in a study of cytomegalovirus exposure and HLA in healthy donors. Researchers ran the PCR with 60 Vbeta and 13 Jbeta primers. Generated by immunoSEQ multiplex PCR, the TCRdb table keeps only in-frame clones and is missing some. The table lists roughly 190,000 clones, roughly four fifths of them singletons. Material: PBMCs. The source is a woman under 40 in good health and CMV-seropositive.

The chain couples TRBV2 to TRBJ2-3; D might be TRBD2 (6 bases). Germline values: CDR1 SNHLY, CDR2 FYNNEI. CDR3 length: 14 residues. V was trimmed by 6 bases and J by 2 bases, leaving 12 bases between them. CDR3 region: CASSGTWATDTQYF. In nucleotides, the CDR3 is TGTGCCAGCAGCGGGACTTGGGCCACAGATACGCAGTATTTT.

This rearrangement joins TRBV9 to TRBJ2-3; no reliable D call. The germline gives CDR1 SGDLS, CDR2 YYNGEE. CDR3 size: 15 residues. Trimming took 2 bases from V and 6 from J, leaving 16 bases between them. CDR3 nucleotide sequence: TGTGCCAGCAGCGTTTCTTACGTGCTTCGGGATACGCAGTATTTT. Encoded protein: CASSVSYVLRDTQYF.

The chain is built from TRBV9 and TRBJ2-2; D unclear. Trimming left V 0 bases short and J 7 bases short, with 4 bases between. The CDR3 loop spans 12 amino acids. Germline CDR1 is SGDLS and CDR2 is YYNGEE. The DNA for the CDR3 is TGTGCCAGCAGCGTAGCCATCGGGGAGCTGTTTTTT. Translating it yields CASSVAIGELFF.

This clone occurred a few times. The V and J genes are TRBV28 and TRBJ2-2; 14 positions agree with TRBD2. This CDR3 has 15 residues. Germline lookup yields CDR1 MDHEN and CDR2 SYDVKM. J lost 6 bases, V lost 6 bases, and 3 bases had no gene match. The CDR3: CASSRLAGGPGELFF. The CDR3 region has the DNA TGTGCCAGCAGCAGACTAGCGGGAGGGCCCGGGGAGCTGTTTTTT. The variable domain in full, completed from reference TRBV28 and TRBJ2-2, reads DVKVTQSSRYLVKRTGEKVFLECVQDMDHENMFWYRQDPGLGLRLIYFSYDVKMKEKGDIPEGYSVSREKKERFSLILESASTNQTSMYLCASSRLAGGPGELFFGEGSRLTVL.

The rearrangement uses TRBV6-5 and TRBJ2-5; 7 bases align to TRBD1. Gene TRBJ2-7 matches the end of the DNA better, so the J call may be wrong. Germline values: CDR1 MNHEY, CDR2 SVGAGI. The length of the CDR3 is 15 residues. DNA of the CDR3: TGTTCCCTTCAAGGGGGCGCGCTTCGGAGCTACGAGCAGTACTTC. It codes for CSLQGGALRSYEQYF.

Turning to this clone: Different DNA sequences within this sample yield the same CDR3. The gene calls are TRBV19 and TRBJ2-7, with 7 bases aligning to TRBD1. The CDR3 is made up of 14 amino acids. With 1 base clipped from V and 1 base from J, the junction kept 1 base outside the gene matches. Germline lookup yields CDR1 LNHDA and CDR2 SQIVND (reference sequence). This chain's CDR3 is CASSIAGGSYEQYF. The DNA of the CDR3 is TGTGCCAGTAGTATAGCAGGGGGATCCTACGAGCAGTACTTC.

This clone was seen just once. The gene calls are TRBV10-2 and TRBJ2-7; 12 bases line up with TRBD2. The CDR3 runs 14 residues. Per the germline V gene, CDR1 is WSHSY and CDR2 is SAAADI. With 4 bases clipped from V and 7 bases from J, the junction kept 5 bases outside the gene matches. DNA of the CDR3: TGCGCCAGCAGTGGGACTAGCGGGACTGGAGAGCAGTACTTC. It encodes CASSGTSGTGEQYF.

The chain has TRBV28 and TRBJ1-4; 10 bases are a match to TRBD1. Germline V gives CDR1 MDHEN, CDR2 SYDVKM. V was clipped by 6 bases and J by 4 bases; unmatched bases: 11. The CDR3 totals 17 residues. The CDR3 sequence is CASRGTGVFSYNEKLFF. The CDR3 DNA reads TGTGCCAGCAGGGGGACAGGGGTTTTCTCCTATAATGAAAAACTGTTTTTT. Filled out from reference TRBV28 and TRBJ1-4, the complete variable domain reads DVKVTQSSRYLVKRTGEKVFLECVQDMDHENMFWYRQDPGLGLRLIYFSYDVKMKEKGDIPEGYSVSREKKERFSLILESASTNQTSMYLCASRGTGVFSYNEKLFFGSGTQLSVL.

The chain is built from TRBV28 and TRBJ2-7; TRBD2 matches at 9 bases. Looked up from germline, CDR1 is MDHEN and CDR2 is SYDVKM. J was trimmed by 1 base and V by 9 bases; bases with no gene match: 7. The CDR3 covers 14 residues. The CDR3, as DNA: TGTGCCAGTTGCCGACTAGCGGTTTCCTACGAGCAGTACTTC. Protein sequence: CASCRLAVSYEQYF.

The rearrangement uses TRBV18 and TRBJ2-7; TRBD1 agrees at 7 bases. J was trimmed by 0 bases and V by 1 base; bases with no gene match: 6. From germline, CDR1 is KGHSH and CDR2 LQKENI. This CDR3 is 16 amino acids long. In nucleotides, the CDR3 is TGTGCCAGCTCACCACTCCCGACAGGGAGCTCCTACGAGCAGTACTTC. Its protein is CASSPLPTGSSYEQYF.

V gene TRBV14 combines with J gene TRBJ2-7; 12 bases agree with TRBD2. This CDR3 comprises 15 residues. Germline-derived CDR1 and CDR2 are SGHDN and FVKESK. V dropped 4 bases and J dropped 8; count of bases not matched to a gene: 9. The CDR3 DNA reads TGTGCCAGCAGCCGGACTAGCGGGATCGCGGTACAGCAGTACTTC. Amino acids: CASSRTSGIAVQQYF. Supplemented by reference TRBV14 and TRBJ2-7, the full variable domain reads EAGVTQFPSHSVIEKGQTVTLRCDPISGHDNLYWYRRVMGKEIKFLLHFVKESKQDESGMPNNRFLAERTGGTYSTLKVQPAELEDSGVYFCASSRTSGIAVQQYFGPGTRLTVT.

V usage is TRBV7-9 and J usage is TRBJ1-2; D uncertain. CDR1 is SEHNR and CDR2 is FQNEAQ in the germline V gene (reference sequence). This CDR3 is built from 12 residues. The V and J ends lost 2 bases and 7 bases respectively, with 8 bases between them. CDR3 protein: CASSLIVSGYTF. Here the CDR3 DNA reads TGTGCCAGCAGCTTAATAGTCTCTGGCTACACCTTC.

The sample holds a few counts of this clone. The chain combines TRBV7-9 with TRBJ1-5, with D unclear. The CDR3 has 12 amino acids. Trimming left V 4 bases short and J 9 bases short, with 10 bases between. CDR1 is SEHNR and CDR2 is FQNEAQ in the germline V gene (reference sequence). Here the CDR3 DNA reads TGTGCCAGCAGCTCGGCCCGGGGGCCCCAGCATTTT. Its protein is CASSSARGPQHF. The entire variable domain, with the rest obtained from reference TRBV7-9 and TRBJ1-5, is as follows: DTGVSQNPRHKITKRGQNVTFRCDPISEHNRLYWYRQTLGQGPEFLTYFQNEAQLEKSRLLSDRFSAERPKGSFSTLEIQRTEQGDSAMYLCASSSARGPQHFGDGTRLSIL.